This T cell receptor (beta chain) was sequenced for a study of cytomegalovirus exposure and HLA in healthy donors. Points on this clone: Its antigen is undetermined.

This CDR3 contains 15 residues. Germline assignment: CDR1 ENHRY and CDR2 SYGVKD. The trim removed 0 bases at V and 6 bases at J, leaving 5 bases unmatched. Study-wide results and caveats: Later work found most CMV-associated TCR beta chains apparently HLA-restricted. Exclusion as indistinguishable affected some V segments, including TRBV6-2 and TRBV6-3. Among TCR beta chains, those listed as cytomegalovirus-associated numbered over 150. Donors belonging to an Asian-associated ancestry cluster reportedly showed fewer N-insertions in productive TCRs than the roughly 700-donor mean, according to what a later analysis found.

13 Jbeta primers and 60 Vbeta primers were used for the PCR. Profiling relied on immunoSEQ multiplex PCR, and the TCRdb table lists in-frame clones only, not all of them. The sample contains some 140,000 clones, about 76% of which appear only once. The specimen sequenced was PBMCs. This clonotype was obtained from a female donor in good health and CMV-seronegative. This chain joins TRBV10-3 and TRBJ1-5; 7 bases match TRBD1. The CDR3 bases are TGTGCCATCAGTGAGTCGTTGGAGGGGGCTCAGCCCCAGCATTTT. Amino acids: CAISESLEGAQPQHF.